The entry below describes one TCR beta chain. Its antigen is unknown. The table came from immunoSEQ multiplex PCR; TCRdb's copy has only in-frame clones and leaves some out. In the table there are about 120,000 clones, 80% to 95% of which are singletons. This record belongs to a study of T cell responses to AZD1222 COVID-19 vaccine. Study findings and constraints: It should be noted that donors were predominantly white British and more often female, and clonal diversity was possibly underestimated. Samples come after the peak T cell response, not at day 14.

Germline CDR1 is MGHDK and CDR2 is SYGVNS. The CDR3 is 14 amino acids. V shed 2 bases and J shed 6 bases, with 8 bases lying between them. This specimen was peripheral blood, taken 28 days after the second dose of the MenACWY control vaccine. The clonotype was recovered from an adult who received the MenACWY meningococcal vaccine as a control. The chain has TRBV25-1 and TRBJ1-6; D is perhaps TRBD1 (6 bases). CDR3 region: CASSEQGSNSPLHF. The CDR3 nucleotides are TGTGCCAGCAGTGAACAGGGGTCTAATTCACCCCTCCACTTT.